This T cell receptor (beta chain) was recorded in a study of shared clonotypes between healthy human individuals. V dropped 2 bases and J dropped 4 bases, with 10 bases sitting between them. The CDR3 sequence is 14 residues long. Per germline, CDR1 LGHNA and CDR2 YNFKEQ. Replicate sorted-subset PCRs were loaded with 150 to 250 ng DNA, about 30,000 T cell genomes. Using immunoSEQ multiplex PCR, the repertoire was profiled, and TCRdb retains in-frame clones only, with some absent. The repertoire holds approximately 1,500,000 clones, with around 97% as singletons. The rearrangement uses TRBV4-2 and TRBJ2-3; D remains ambiguous. This TCR was sampled from a man aged 30 to 39 in good health. The sample was naive CD4+ T cells sorted from blood. Subset meaning: CD45RA+ positively selected. The CDR3 region is CASSQRLSADTQYF. DNA of the CDR3: TGTGCCAGCAGCCAACGGCTTTCCGCAGATACGCAGTATTTT.